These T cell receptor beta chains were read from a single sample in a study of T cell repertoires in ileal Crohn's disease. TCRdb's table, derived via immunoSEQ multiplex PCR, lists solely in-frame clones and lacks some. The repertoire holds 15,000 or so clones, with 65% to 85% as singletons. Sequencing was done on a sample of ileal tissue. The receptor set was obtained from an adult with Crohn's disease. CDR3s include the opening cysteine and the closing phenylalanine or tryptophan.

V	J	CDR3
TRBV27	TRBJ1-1	CASRIRASNTEAFF
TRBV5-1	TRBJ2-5	CASSLDQGAKTQYF
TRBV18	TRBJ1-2	CASFPGQTLYGYTF
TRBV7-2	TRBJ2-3	CASSSTSGYTQYF
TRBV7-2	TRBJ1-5	CASSDRVGNQPQHF
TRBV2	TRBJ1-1	CASSTTPDTEAFF
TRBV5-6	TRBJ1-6	CASSLFLAISGGGSPLHF
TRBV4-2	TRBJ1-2	CASSQEGRGSFGYGYTF
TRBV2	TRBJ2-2	CATEDRGKAGELFF
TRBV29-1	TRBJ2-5	CSVGQEKETQYF
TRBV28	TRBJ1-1	CASSFSATEAFF
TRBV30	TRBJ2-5	CAWALNRGRWETQYF
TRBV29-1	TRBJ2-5	CSAGRGQETQYF
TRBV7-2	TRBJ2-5	CASSLDGGRETQYF
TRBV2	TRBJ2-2	CASILRGGTGELFF
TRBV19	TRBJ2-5	CASRRGGTSGSETQYF
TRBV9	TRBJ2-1	CASSVAVRGDYSEQFF
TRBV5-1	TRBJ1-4	CASSLRTGGEKLFF
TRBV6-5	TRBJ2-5	CASSYDRGVLWETQYF
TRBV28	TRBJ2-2	CASSPDRRNTGELFF
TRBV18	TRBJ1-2	CASSPGQLNYGYTF
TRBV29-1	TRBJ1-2	CSVRTQPYGYTF
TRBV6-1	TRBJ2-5	CASKRSIGVEETQYF
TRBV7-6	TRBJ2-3	CASSLRRGSPDTQYF
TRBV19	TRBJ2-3	CASSPSLSGGNTDTQYF
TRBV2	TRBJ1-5	CASRDRGNQPQHF
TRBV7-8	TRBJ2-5	CASSWATSSETQYF
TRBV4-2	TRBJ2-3	CASSQVWENTDTQYF
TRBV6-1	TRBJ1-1	CASSEQGGFGTEAFF
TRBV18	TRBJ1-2	CASSQSPLVGYTF
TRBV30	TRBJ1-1	CAWSVGGRSGAEAFF
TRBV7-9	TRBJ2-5	CASTPLGPQGAETQYF
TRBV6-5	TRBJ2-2	CASTTGQTNTGELFF
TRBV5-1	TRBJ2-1	CASRAQAGQSYNEQFF
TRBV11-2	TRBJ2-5	CASSLGGSGRAGTQYF
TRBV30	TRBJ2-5	CAWKAEETQYF
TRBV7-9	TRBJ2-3	CASSLGSPKRDTQYF
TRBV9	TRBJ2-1	CASSISGRAGNEQFF
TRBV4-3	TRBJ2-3	CASSQDGQGTQYF
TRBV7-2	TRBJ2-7	CASSLFGTPYEQYF
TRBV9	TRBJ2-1	CASSVEGDRGLSEQFF
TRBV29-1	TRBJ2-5	CSVEGLVQETQYF
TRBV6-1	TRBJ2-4	CASSDRDRGNIQYF
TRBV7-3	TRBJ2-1	CASSLNVVDEQFF
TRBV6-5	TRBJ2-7	CASSNRAGSSYEQYF
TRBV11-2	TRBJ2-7	CASSSPTGFGSEQYF
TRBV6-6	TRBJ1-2	CASSRQGRYGYTF
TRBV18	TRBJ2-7	CASSPQKTTYEQYF
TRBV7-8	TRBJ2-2	CASSPRATLFTGELFF
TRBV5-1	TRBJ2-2	CASSLAPSSTGELFF
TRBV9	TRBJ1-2	CASSGPRTGINGYTF
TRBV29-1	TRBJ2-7	CSVSLGPVYEQYF
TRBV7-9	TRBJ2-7	CASSERLAGTSYEQYF